The 20 T cell receptor beta chains reported below all come from one sample, sequenced in a study of identical twins. TCRdb independently ran MiXCR on the 5' RACE reads; one entry per CDR3 protein. The sample has around 1.7 million distinct CDR3 sequences, less than 35% seen once. Sequencing used cord blood. Receptors were obtained from a newborn girl in good health.

Ten or more counts support this clonotype. This chain connects TRBV14 to TRBJ2-3; D is perhaps TRBD2 (6 bases). CDR1 and CDR2 from the germline V gene are SGHDN and FVKESK. Trimming took 6 bases from V and 0 from J, leaving 13 bases between them. The CDR3 consists of 15 residues. This CDR3 reads CASRQAGTSTDTQYF. Here the CDR3 DNA reads TGTGCCAGCAGGCAGGCCGGGACTAGCACAGATACGCAGTATTTT. Looking up the rest from reference TRBV14 and TRBJ2-3 gives the full variable domain: EAGVTQFPSHSVIEKGQTVTLRCDPISGHDNLYWYRRVMGKEIKFLLHFVKESKQDESGMPNNRFLAERTGGTYSTLKVQPAELEDSGVYFCASRQAGTSTDTQYFGPGTRLTVL.

V and J are TRBV5-1 and TRBJ1-2; D ambiguous. The CDR3 totals 17 residues. The germline V gene has CDR1 SGHRS and CDR2 YFSETQ. Trimming removed 4 bases at V and 4 bases at J, with 23 bases between. Written as DNA, the CDR3 is TGCGCCAGCAGCCACTTGCCGGACGGCTCCGGGGTCTATGGCTACACCTTC. As protein: CASSHLPDGSGVYGYTF.

This chain joins TRBV2 and TRBJ2-1, with D unresolved. The DNA end favors TRBJ2-7, so the J call may be wrong. Germline V lookup: CDR1 SNHLY, CDR2 FYNNEI. CDR3 length: 14 amino acids. Here the CDR3 reads CASRSSSSYNEQYF. In nucleotides, the CDR3 is TGTGCCAGCCGGTCCTCAAGCTCCTACAATGAGCAGTACTTC.

Only a few counts were recorded for this clonotype. This rearrangement joins TRBV4-1 to TRBJ2-4; D might be TRBD1 (5 bases). V was trimmed by 1 base and J by 2 bases, leaving 18 bases between them. The CDR3 consists of 18 residues. CDR1 and CDR2 from the germline V gene are MGHRA and YSYEKL. The CDR3 is CASSQGGWGEKSKNIQYF. For the CDR3, the DNA is TGCGCCAGCAGCCAAGGAGGATGGGGCGAAAAATCCAAAAACATTCAGTACTTC.

The V gene is TRBV6-2 or TRBV6-3, the J gene TRBJ2-3; D unresolved. The CDR3 consists of 12 residues. Germline V gene sequence: CDR1 MNHEY, CDR2 SVGEGT. V dropped 5 bases and J dropped 7 bases, with 10 bases sitting between them. The CDR3 DNA reads TGTGCCAGCAGTGGACCCTCCCATACGCAGTATTTT. This translates into CASSGPSHTQYF.

The chain links TRBV14 to TRBJ1-2; 8 bases fit TRBD1. The junction had 8 bases not matched to a gene; V was cut back by 0 bases and J by 8 bases. This CDR3 contains 15 residues. CDR1 SGHDN and CDR2 FVKESK come from the germline V gene. The CDR3 DNA is TGTGCCAGCAGCCAAGAGGGGACAGGACGAGGCGGCTACACCTTC. Protein sequence: CASSQEGTGRGGYTF. Combining the CDR3 with reference TRBV14 and TRBJ1-2 gives the whole variable domain EAGVTQFPSHSVIEKGQTVTLRCDPISGHDNLYWYRRVMGKEIKFLLHFVKESKQDESGMPNNRFLAERTGGTYSTLKVQPAELEDSGVYFCASSQEGTGRGGYTFGSGTRLTVV.

V usage is TRBV6-1 and J usage is TRBJ1-5; weak D call: TRBD1 (6 bases). CDR3 length: 14 amino acids. V lost 4 bases and J 3 bases, leaving 10 bases between the germline ends. Germline CDR1 and CDR2: MNHNS and SASEGT. CDR3 DNA: TGTGCCAGCAGTGTTAACAGGGCCAATCAGCCCCAGCATTTT. Translation gives CASSVNRANQPQHF.

This clonotype turned up a few times. This chain connects TRBV2 to TRBJ2-5; possibly TRBD2 for D (6 bases). Looked up from germline, CDR1 is SNHLY and CDR2 is FYNNEI. With 0 bases removed from V and 1 base from J, the gap between germline ends came to 15 bases. The CDR3 extends over 17 amino acids. The CDR3 reads CASSEAAAGTGQETQYF. The CDR3 coding sequence is TGTGCCAGCAGTGAAGCTGCGGCAGGGACTGGCCAAGAGACCCAGTACTTC.

This clonotype was detected only a few times. This sequence joins TRBV6-6 and TRBJ1-1; D remains ambiguous. CDR1 is MNHNY, CDR2 SVGAGI, per germline (reference sequence). This CDR3 has 11 residues. V lost 7 bases, J lost 3 bases, and 6 bases lay in between. CDR3 sequence: CASIYDTEAFF. CDR3 sequence (DNA): TGTGCCAGCATATACGACACTGAAGCTTTCTTT.

This clonotype was seen a few times. This chain connects TRBV11-2 to TRBJ2-4, with 8 bases identical to TRBD1. Germline assignment: CDR1 SGHAT and CDR2 FQNNGV. The CDR3 runs 14 residues. The trim removed 6 bases at V and 1 base at J, leaving 2 bases unmatched. For the CDR3, the DNA is TGTGCCAGCAGGCGGGACAGGGCCAAAAACATTCAGTACTTC. This codes for CASRRDRAKNIQYF. Using reference TRBV11-2 and TRBJ2-4 for the parts outside the CDR3, the full variable domain is EAGVAQSPRYKIIEKRQSVAFWCNPISGHATLYWYQQILGQGPKLLIQFQNNGVVDDSQLPKDRFSAERLKGVDSTLKIQPAKLEDSAVYLCASRRDRAKNIQYFGAGTRLSVL.

The chain carries TRBV4-2 and TRBJ2-7; 11 positions match TRBD2. The CDR3 covers 15 residues. The germline V gene encodes CDR1 LGHNA and CDR2 YNFKEQ. The ends lost 4 bases at V and 7 bases at J; junction bases unmatched: 9. CDR3 in amino acids: CASSPILAGVGEQYF. The CDR3 DNA reads TGTGCCAGCAGCCCGATACTAGCGGGGGTGGGAGAGCAGTACTTC.

The rearrangement links TRBV20-1 to TRBJ1-6; D is perhaps TRBD1 (5 bases). This CDR3 is 15 amino acids long. Germline CDR1 DFQATT, CDR2 SNEGSKA (reference sequence). V lost 0 bases, J lost 12 bases, and 18 bases lay in between. CDR3 nucleotides: TGCAGTGCTAGAGATTGGGCACGAGGCGACAGACCCCTCCACTTT. It is translated as CSARDWARGDRPLHF.

V is TRBV13 and J is TRBJ2-3; D might be TRBD2 (6 bases). The length of the CDR3 is 15 residues. Trimming cost V 1 base and J 4 bases, with 12 bases left between them. CDR1 is PRHDT and CDR2 is FYEKMQ in the germline V gene (reference sequence). The CDR3 region has the DNA TGTGCCAGCAGCTTAGTCGGGGGTATGTCAGATACGCAGTATTTT. Translation gives CASSLVGGMSDTQYF. The whole variable domain, filled in from reference TRBV13 and TRBJ2-3, reads AAGVIQSPRHLIKEKRETATLKCYPIPRHDTVYWYQQGPGQDPQFLISFYEKMQSDKGSIPDRFSAQQFSDYHSELNMSSLELGDSALYFCASSLVGGMSDTQYFGPGTRLTVL.

This clonotype showed up many times. This chain connects TRBV28 to TRBJ2-6; D is unclear. V was cut by 4 bases and J by 0 bases, with 7 bases left in between. This CDR3 spans 15 amino acids. Germline V lookup: CDR1 MDHEN, CDR2 SYDVKM. CDR3 residues: CASSSRSSGANVLTF. CDR3 in DNA: TGTGCCAGCAGTTCCCGTTCCTCTGGGGCCAACGTCCTGACTTTC.

This clonotype was observed a few times. This rearrangement joins TRBV6-5 to TRBJ2-4; 10 bases are shared with TRBD2. The J call may be mistaken, given a closer DNA end match to TRBJ2-7. CDR3 size: 15 residues. The V gene's germline CDR1 is MNHEY and CDR2 SVGAGI. The CDR3 DNA follows: TGTGCCAGCAGTTACCTAGCGGGAGACGCCTACGAGCAGTACTTC. It is translated as CASSYLAGDAYEQYF.

CDR3 nucleotide sequence: TGCAGTGCTAGAGATCGCCGACTAGCGGGAGTACAGGGATCCTACGAGCAGTACTTC. This translates into CSARDRRLAGVQGSYEQYF. This chain joins TRBV20-1 and TRBJ2-4; 12 bases agree with TRBD2. Matching the DNA end better, TRBJ2-7 makes the J call doubtful. Germline CDR1 is DFQATT and CDR2 is SNEGSKA (reference sequence). The CDR3 loop spans 19 amino acids.

V is TRBV20-1 and J is TRBJ1-5; D not certain. Per the germline V gene, CDR1 is DFQATT and CDR2 is SNEGSKA (reference sequence). The CDR3 is 16 residues long. The germline V and J ends were trimmed by 2 bases and 2 bases, with 16 bases remaining between them. The CDR3 here is CSARPFRRAGNQPQHF. Here the CDR3 DNA reads TGCAGTGCTAGACCTTTCCGGCGGGCGGGCAATCAGCCCCAGCATTTT.

The V call is TRBV19, the J call TRBJ2-3; D call uncertain. Trimming took off 3 bases at V and 4 bases at J, with 8 bases between the two ends. CDR3 length: 13 amino acids. Germline V CDR1 and CDR2: LNHDA, SQIVND (reference sequence). The CDR3 bases are TGTGCCAGTAGTATCCAGACTGCAGATACGCAGTATTTT. The encoded protein is CASSIQTADTQYF.

This chain links TRBV20-1 with TRBJ2-1; TRBD2 matches 7 bases. The CDR3 spans 14 residues. The V gene's germline CDR1 is DFQATT and CDR2 SNEGSKA (reference sequence). The J segment lost 12 bases and the V segment lost 4 bases, leaving 15 bases of the junction unmatched. The CDR3 reads CSAMGGGPLRLQFF. DNA of the CDR3: TGCAGTGCTATGGGGGGAGGGCCCTTAAGATTGCAGTTCTTC.

CDR3 sequence (DNA): TGTGCCAGTAGTATTGTCGACCGTGGCAATCAGCCCCAGCATTTT. The encoded protein is CASSIVDRGNQPQHF. The gene calls are TRBV19 and TRBJ1-5; D is ambiguous. The V and J ends lost 3 bases and 2 bases respectively, with 11 bases between them. The CDR3 is made up of 15 amino acids. CDR1 is LNHDA, CDR2 SQIVND, per germline (reference sequence).